Here is one TCR beta chain with its context. Antigen: not known. After removal of 4 bases from V and 5 bases from J, the junction contained 8 bases not matched to a gene. CDR3 length: 16 residues. Germline lookup yields CDR1 SGHDT and CDR2 YYEEEE. The assay was immunoSEQ multiplex PCR, and TCRdb's table has in-frame clones only and misses some. The data show approximately 19,000 clones, 90% seen once. The data belong to a study of graft-versus-host responses after intestinal transplantation. The wider study: The transplants performed in recipients were multivisceral, liver-intestinal, or isolated intestinal. Every recipient had anti-thymocyte globulin induction and roughly 3 years of tacrolimus plus steroids.

Study conclusions and caveats: Allografts carried high graft-versus-host to host-versus-graft clonal ratios in patients having graft-donor T cell macrochimerism. GvH clones surfaced in recipient marrow, some emerging earlier in ileum or blood.

This material consisted of PBMCs, taken 350 to 400 days after transplant. The genes are TRBV5-6 and TRBJ2-1, with TRBD2 identical over 11 bases. The TCR was taken from a human patient who received an intestinal transplant, so some T cells may come from the graft donor. The CDR3 protein is CASSDGTSGTNNEQFF. The CDR3 DNA is TGTGCCAGCAGCGACGGGACTAGCGGAACTAACAATGAGCAGTTCTTC.